This TCR beta chain was sequenced for a study of CD8 T cells in ankylosing spondylitis. Study outcomes and limitations: Matched ankylosing spondylitis synovial fluid reportedly showed significant enrichment of disease-linked clones. Characteristic of ankylosing spondylitis blood, it appeared, was a TCR beta motif comprising roughly eight highly homologous variants.

5'-RACE, quantitative and with molecular barcodes, yielded the TCR beta libraries. TCRdb passed the 5' RACE reads through MiXCR, listing each CDR3 protein once. The sample records just over 300,000 distinct CDR3 sequences, less than 25% being singletons. This clonotype occurred many times. The antigen remains unidentified. V was shortened by 4 bases and J by 5 bases, with 14 bases between the two germline ends. The germline V gene encodes CDR1 SQVTM and CDR2 ANQGSEA. CDR3 length: 13 residues. The chain combines TRBV29-1 with TRBJ1-1, with D perhaps matching TRBD1 (5 bases). The receptor was isolated from a female donor with ankylosing spondylitis or in good health (not recorded which). The material sequenced was blood, either unsorted or a sorted T cell fraction (not recorded which). The CDR3 DNA reads TGCAGCGTTGGGGTCAAAGGGGATACTGAAGCTTTCTTT. The encoded protein is CSVGVKGDTEAFF.